These T cell receptor beta chains were read from a single sample in a study of blood T cell repertoires in COVID-19. TCRdb's copy holds only in-frame clones and misses some; the assay was immunoSEQ multiplex PCR. Of a few hundred thousand clones in the sample, 85% are singletons; the top ten hold roughly 3.7%. Specimen: peripheral blood. Receptor source: a woman under 30 with acute or convalescent COVID-19. Each CDR3 is given with its conserved first and last residue. The D gene is left open where the match is weak. Clone size appears in some rows only: once, few, many, or a class for an expanded clone.

clone size: NA
D gene: NA
J gene: TRBJ2-3
V gene: TRBV2
CDR3 protein: CASTQQGVGTDTQYF
CDR3 DNA: TGTGCCAGCACCCAACAGGGTGTCGGCACAGATACGCAGTATTTT

clone size: NA
D gene: NA
J gene: TRBJ2-7
V gene: TRBV28
CDR3 protein: CASRRLGAHYEQYF
CDR3 DNA: TGTGCCAGCAGACGACTAGGAGCCCACTACGAGCAGTACTTC

clone size: NA
D gene: NA
J gene: TRBJ1-4
V gene: TRBV6-6
CDR3 protein: CASTLRFGQGSEKLFF
CDR3 DNA: TGTGCCAGCACCCTAAGGTTCGGGCAGGGTAGTGAAAAACTGTTTTTT

clone size: NA
D gene: TRBD2
J gene: TRBJ2-1
V gene: TRBV28
CDR3 protein: CASSPPGRGDYNEQFF
CDR3 DNA: TGTGCCAGCAGTCCTCCTGGGAGGGGCGACTACAATGAGCAGTTCTTC

clone size: NA
D gene: TRBD2
J gene: TRBJ2-5
V gene: TRBV2
CDR3 protein: CASTFSGREGTQYF
CDR3 DNA: TGTGCCAGCACCTTTAGCGGGAGAGAGGGGACCCAGTACTTC

clone size: NA
D gene: TRBD1
J gene: TRBJ2-2
V gene: TRBV28
CDR3 protein: CASSLPGTGSTGELFF
CDR3 DNA: TGTGCCAGCAGTTTACCCGGGACAGGGAGCACCGGGGAGCTGTTTTTT

clone size: NA
D gene: TRBD1
J gene: TRBJ1-2
V gene: TRBV7-9
CDR3 protein: CASSQKAGTAYGYTF
CDR3 DNA: TGTGCCAGCAGCCAGAAAGCCGGGACAGCCTATGGCTACACCTTC

clone size: NA
D gene: NA
J gene: TRBJ1-1
V gene: TRBV19
CDR3 protein: CASSIYEGNTEAFF
CDR3 DNA: TGTGCCAGTAGTATATACGAGGGTAACACTGAAGCTTTCTTT

clone size: NA
D gene: TRBD2
J gene: TRBJ2-3
V gene: TRBV4-1
CDR3 protein: CASSQPLAGADTQYF
CDR3 DNA: TGCGCCAGCAGCCAACCTTTAGCGGGAGCAGATACGCAGTATTTT

clone size: NA
D gene: TRBD2
J gene: TRBJ2-1
V gene: TRBV2
CDR3 protein: CASSPIAGGNNEQFF
CDR3 DNA: TGTGCCAGCAGCCCCATAGCGGGGGGAAACAATGAGCAGTTCTTC

clone size: NA
D gene: NA
J gene: TRBJ1-1
V gene: TRBV2
CDR3 protein: CASRLGGGGPEAFF
CDR3 DNA: TGTGCCAGCAGACTTGGAGGCGGGGGTCCTGAAGCTTTCTTT

clone size: NA
D gene: TRBD2
J gene: TRBJ2-7
V gene: TRBV19
CDR3 protein: CASSRGLAGGDYEQYF
CDR3 DNA: TGTGCCAGTAGTAGAGGACTAGCGGGGGGAGACTACGAGCAGTACTTC

clone size: few
D gene: NA
J gene: TRBJ2-1
V gene: TRBV18
CDR3 protein: CASSPPGGLSVYNEQFF
CDR3 DNA: TGTGCCAGCTCACCACCAGGAGGACTAAGCGTCTACAATGAGCAGTTCTTC

clone size: NA
D gene: NA
J gene: TRBJ2-1
V gene: TRBV7-3
CDR3 protein: CASSLGQHSNEQFF
CDR3 DNA: TGTGCCAGCAGCTTAGGGCAGCATTCCAATGAGCAGTTCTTC

clone size: NA
D gene: TRBD1
J gene: TRBJ2-3
V gene: TRBV2
CDR3 protein: CASYPRQGWDTQYF
CDR3 DNA: TGTGCCAGCTACCCAAGACAGGGCTGGGATACGCAGTATTTT

clone size: NA
D gene: NA
J gene: TRBJ1-2
V gene: TRBV2
CDR3 protein: CASSEGQAYGYTF
CDR3 DNA: TGTGCCAGCAGTGAGGGACAAGCCTATGGCTACACCTTC

clone size: NA
D gene: NA
J gene: TRBJ2-2
V gene: TRBV5-6
CDR3 protein: CASRLTARLVGTGELFF
CDR3 DNA: TGTGCCAGCAGACTTACAGCTAGACTAGTGGGCACCGGGGAGCTGTTTTTT

clone size: NA
D gene: NA
J gene: TRBJ1-3
V gene: TRBV29-1
CDR3 protein: CSATGSGNTIYF
CDR3 DNA: TGCAGCGCCACAGGGAGTGGAAACACCATATATTTT

clone size: NA
D gene: TRBD2
J gene: TRBJ2-7
V gene: TRBV9
CDR3 protein: CASSAGLAGPLRYEQYF
CDR3 DNA: TGTGCCAGCAGCGCGGGACTAGCGGGACCCTTGAGGTACGAGCAGTACTTC

clone size: few
D gene: NA
J gene: TRBJ1-2
V gene: TRBV15
CDR3 protein: CATSRGPTEKVSDTF
CDR3 DNA: TGTGCCACCAGCAGAGGGCCGACAGAAAAAGTTTCGGACACCTTC

clone size: few
D gene: TRBD1
J gene: TRBJ2-2
V gene: TRBV5-1
CDR3 protein: CASSSPDRANTGELFF
CDR3 DNA: TGCGCCAGCAGCTCCCCGGACAGGGCAAACACCGGGGAGCTGTTTTTT

clone size: once
D gene: NA
J gene: TRBJ1-5
V gene: TRBV19
CDR3 protein: CASSSGGTQPQHF
CDR3 DNA: TGTGCCAGTAGTTCAGGAGGTACTCAGCCCCAGCATTTT